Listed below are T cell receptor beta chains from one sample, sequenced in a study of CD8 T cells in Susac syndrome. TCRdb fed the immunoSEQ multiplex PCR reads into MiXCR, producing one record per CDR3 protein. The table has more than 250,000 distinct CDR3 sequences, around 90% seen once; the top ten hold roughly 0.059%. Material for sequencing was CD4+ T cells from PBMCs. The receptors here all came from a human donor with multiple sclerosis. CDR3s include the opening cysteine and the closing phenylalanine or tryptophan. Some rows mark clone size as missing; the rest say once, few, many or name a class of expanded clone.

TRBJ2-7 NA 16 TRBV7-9 CASSSLSTGGPYEQYF
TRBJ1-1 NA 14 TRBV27 CASSSLGLNTEAFF
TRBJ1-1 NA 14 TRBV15 CATSREGARTEAFF
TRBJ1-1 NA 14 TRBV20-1 CSARALYKGTEAFF
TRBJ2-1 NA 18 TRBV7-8 CASSLARWRGSSYNEQFF
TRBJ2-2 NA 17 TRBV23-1 CASSRDPQGGDTGELFF
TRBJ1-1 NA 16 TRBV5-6 CASSLALTGTNTEAFF
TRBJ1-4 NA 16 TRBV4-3 CASSQDPGLTNEKLFF
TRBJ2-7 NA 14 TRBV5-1 CASSLGTLREEQYF
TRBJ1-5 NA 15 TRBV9 CASSVTGDSNQPQHF
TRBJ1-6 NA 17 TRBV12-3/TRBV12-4 CASSSFFTGFGNSPLHF
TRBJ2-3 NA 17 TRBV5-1 CASSLFSAAGGADTQYF
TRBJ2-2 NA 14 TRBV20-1 CSARRWWDTGELFF
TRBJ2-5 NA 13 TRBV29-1 CSVLATGGETQYF
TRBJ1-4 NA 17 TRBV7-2 CASSLVGTGGAGEKLFF
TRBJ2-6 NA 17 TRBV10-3 CAISPRTGGAGANVLTF
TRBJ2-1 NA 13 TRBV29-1 CSAPGDPYSEQFF
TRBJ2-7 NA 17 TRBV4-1 CASSQYQTSGRVYEQYF
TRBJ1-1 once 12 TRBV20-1 CSASTSYTEAFF
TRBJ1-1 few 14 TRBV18 CASSSGTVNTEAFF
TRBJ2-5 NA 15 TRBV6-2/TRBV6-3 CASRRPPDVRGTQYF
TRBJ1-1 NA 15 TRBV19 CASSIVAPMNTEAFF
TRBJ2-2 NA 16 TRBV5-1 CASSLGPSENTGELFF
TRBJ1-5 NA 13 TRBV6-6 CASMGGRHQPQHF